This T cell receptor beta chain is from a study of vaccination and CD4 T cells after COVID-19 (dated by TCRdb to between 2021 and 2024). Regarding the complete study: Convalescent patients had a positive SARS-CoV-2 result on nasal swab PCR, and of these patients, about ten had mild disease and one had severe disease. Six males and four females were included in the convalescent cohort, with two Hispanic individuals, seven Caucasians, two Asians and one multiracial person represented. Participants got two doses of the Pfizer-BioNTech BNT162b2 vaccine (n=8) or two doses of the Moderna mRNA-1273 vaccine (n=2). Post-COVID blood samples from convalescent patients were collected a median of 101 days after diagnosis, with a range of 35 to 161 days. Post-vaccine blood samples were taken a median of 72 days after the second vaccine dose, with a range of roughly 13 to 250 days. Culture stimuli were overlapping spike peptide pools from SARS-CoV-2 and from the common cold coronaviruses HCoV-NL63, HCoV-OC43 and HCoV-229E. Control cultures received a CEFX viral epitope pool as the positive control, an HIV-1 Nef peptide pool as the negative control, or no peptide. The spike-specific CD4+ TCR repertoire was compared before and after mRNA vaccination in nine to ten COVID-19 convalescent patients and a few infection-naive healthy vaccine recipients. General findings and caveats noted by the study authors: Among convalescent patients, a median about 90% of the SARS-CoV-2-reactive clones seen after vaccination appeared only after vaccination, which suggests priming specific to the vaccine. Although the median number of SARS-CoV-2-reactive clonotypes went up from 20 to 25 after infection to approximately 40 after vaccination, the increase was not significant. The number of convalescent patients in the study was relatively small, and the study did not examine early timepoints following natural infection. Of the vaccine-specific clones in convalescent patients, 304 of 307, or nearly all, reacted only to SARS-CoV-2 spike and did not cross-react with common cold coronaviruses.

Regarding this clonotype: Its antigen specificity is not known. Base qualities are not recorded, but no much larger clone differs from it by a single base.

Library preparation was by PCR. At the Johns Hopkins FTIC core, DNA from the cultured CD4+ T cells underwent TCR sequencing with the Oncomine TCR Beta short-read assay. Genomic DNA was extracted from the cultured CD4+ T cells with the QIAamp micro DNA kit. The Oncomine TCR Beta libraries from cultured CD4+ T cells were pooled using unique dual indexes and then sequenced on an Illumina iSeq 100. The original methods were these. Non-productive sequences were removed, and CDR3s not starting with C, not ending with F or W, or shorter than 7 amino acids were discarded. The MANAFEST web application identified antigen-specific clonotypes by comparing peptide-stimulated wells against reference wells and other culture wells. An FDR below 0.05, an odds ratio above 5, and a productive frequency above 0.1% in at least two of three replicate wells were required for clones to be considered positive. Cross-reactive clonotypes were defined as significantly expanded in both SARS-CoV-2 spike wells and at least one common cold coronavirus spike condition. CDR3 homology was assessed with Levenshtein distances (stringdist) and unrooted phylogenetic trees (ape) in R version 3.6.1. TCRdb took the public reads, trimmed them with fastp at Q25, ran MiXCR for clone calling and kept in-frame beta chains. CDR3 protein duplicates are merged, each entry listing the most common genes and DNA. TCRdb, not the authors, supplied the V and J calls. Within this sample are some 3,900 distinct CDR3 sequences, with about 14% of them counted one time only. Of the sample, roughly 16% falls within the top ten clones.

Taken from cysteine to phenylalanine, the CDR3 has 18 residues. Only the CDR3 region is kept as DNA, spanning 54 bases read in frame from base 1. CDR1 is given as SGHRS and CDR2 as YFSETQ, both from the germline V gene. Trimming at the junction amounts to 0 bases on V and 2 bases on J, and the germline ends lie 15 bases apart. The sample's treatment or condition, from its label and the paper: roughly 10-day PBMC culture with coronavirus spike peptide pools or control peptides (ViraFEST assay). The ViraFEST assay, used in the study, expanded antigen-specific T cells with peptide pools and then identified the expanded clonotypes through TCR sequencing. The convalescent patients' positive SARS-CoV-2 PCR tests were from March to December 2020, which was before the Alpha, Beta and Delta variants emerged in the United States. PBMCs were cultured at roughly 1.8 million per well in IMDM supplemented with roughly 5% human AB serum and about 9.6 IU/ml IL-2, with approximately 11 ug/ml peptide pools added. Half of the culture medium was replaced with fresh IL-2-containing medium on days 3 and 7. Once the cells had been in culture for over nine days, the EasySep CD4+ T cell isolation kit was used to isolate CD4+ T cells by negative selection. PBMCs were separated from whole blood using Ficoll-Paque Plus gradient centrifugation and then either used fresh or cryopreserved at -140C. In general, triplicate wells were set up for every culture condition.

This chain is built from TRBV5-1 and TRBJ1-6, with a tentative D gene TRBD1 over 5 matching bases. The sample taken for sequencing was CD4+ T cells from blood, cultured in vitro. The sequence was collected from a human donor who had recovered from COVID-19. In nucleotides, the sequence is TGCGCCAGCAGCTTGGGCTCCCGGGGGAGGCCCTATAATTCACCCCTCCACTTT. Its protein is CASSLGSRGRPYNSPLHF. The reference TRBV5-1 and TRBJ1-6 proteins fill in what lies around the CDR3, so the full variable domain reads KAGVTQTPRYLIKTRGQQVTLSCSPISGHRSVSWYQQTPGQGLQFLFEYFSETQRNKGNFPGRFSGRQFSNSRSEMNVSTLELGDSALYLCASSLGSRGRPYNSPLHFGNGTRLTVT.